The 21 T cell receptor beta chains below were found in one sample sequenced in a study of radiation and T cells in renal cell carcinoma. Treatment: 15 Gy SBRT to primary tumor, nephrectomy 4 weeks later. Data came from immunoSEQ multiplex PCR; TCRdb stores just in-frame clones and leaves some out. This sample yields more than 8,000 clones, of which around 50% are seen a single time; about 19% belongs to the top ten. Specimen: tumor tissue, collected from a patient whose treatment included radiotherapy and nephrectomy. These receptors all stem from a man between 60 and 75 years old with renal cell carcinoma.

The chain carries TRBV9 and TRBJ2-5; either TRBD1 or TRBD2 may fit D (5 bases each). The J call may be in error: the DNA end matches TRBJ2-7 better. Germline-derived CDR1 and CDR2 are SGDLS and YYNGEE. The CDR3 has 15 amino acids. Written as DNA, the CDR3 is TGTGCCAGCAGCCCTCGACTCGAGGGGTCCTACGAGCAGTACTTC. It specifies CASSPRLEGSYEQYF.

This clone was found once. The V gene is TRBV11-2, the J gene TRBJ1-1, with D unresolved. Trimming took 3 bases from V and 8 from J, leaving 10 bases between them. The CDR3 contains 12 residues. Germline V gene lookup returns CDR1 SGHAT and CDR2 FQNNGV. As DNA, the CDR3 is TGTGCCAGCAGCTTCCCCAGCCCGGAAGCTTTCTTT. This encodes CASSFPSPEAFF. The full variable domain, with the rest looked up from reference TRBV11-2 and TRBJ1-1, is EAGVAQSPRYKIIEKRQSVAFWCNPISGHATLYWYQQILGQGPKLLIQFQNNGVVDDSQLPKDRFSAERLKGVDSTLKIQPAKLEDSAVYLCASSFPSPEAFFGQGTRLTVV.

This rearrangement joins TRBV19 to TRBJ2-5, with D possibly matching TRBD1 (5 bases). The J call may be incorrect, as the DNA end agrees better with TRBJ2-7. Germline CDR1 LNHDA, CDR2 SQIVND (reference sequence). This CDR3 is built from 15 residues. CDR3 in DNA: TGTGCCAGTAGTATAGAGACAGCGAGCTCCTACGAGCAGTACTTC. It translates to CASSIETASSYEQYF.

This chain uses TRBV30 with TRBJ1-1; no definite D call. The CDR3 has 13 amino acids. Per germline, CDR1 GTSNPN and CDR2 SVGIG (reference sequence). V gave up 0 bases and J gave up 2 bases, with 7 bases separating them. CDR3 protein: CAWSVGSNTEAFF. The CDR3 bases are TGTGCCTGGAGTGTAGGATCCAACACTGAAGCTTTCTTT.

The CDR3 spells CASSPRLQQGNEQYF. The CDR3 DNA follows: TGTGCCAGCTCACCACGGTTGCAACAGGGAAACGAGCAGTACTTC. The V call is TRBV18, the J call TRBJ2-7; D perhaps matches TRBD1 (6 bases). Trimming removed 1 base at V and 5 bases at J, with 15 bases between. This CDR3 region has 15 residues. CDR1 KGHSH and CDR2 LQKENI come from the germline V gene.

CDR3 loop: CASSPRGGSNEKLFF. In nucleotides, the CDR3 is TGCGCCAGCAGCCCGAGAGGGGGTTCTAATGAAAAACTGTTTTTT. The chain combines TRBV5-1 with TRBJ1-4, with TRBD1 as a possible D gene (6 bases). The CDR3 totals 15 residues. Germline assignment: CDR1 SGHRS and CDR2 YFSETQ. V lost 4 bases to trimming and J lost 3 bases, with 13 bases between them. The full variable domain, its missing parts supplied by reference TRBV5-1 and TRBJ1-4, is KAGVTQTPRYLIKTRGQQVTLSCSPISGHRSVSWYQQTPGQGLQFLFEYFSETQRNKGNFPGRFSGRQFSNSRSEMNVSTLELGDSALYLCASSPRGGSNEKLFFGSGTQLSVL.

The rearrangement links TRBV5-4 to TRBJ2-7; D remains ambiguous. Trimming stripped 4 bases from V and 2 bases from J, with 16 bases between. Germline assignment: CDR1 SGHNT and CDR2 YYREEE (reference sequence). The length of the CDR3 is 15 residues. CDR3 nucleotides: TGTGCCAGCAGCCCACGAGCCGGGTCAACCTACGAGCAGTACTTC. Amino acids: CASSPRAGSTYEQYF.

The chain couples TRBV4-1 to TRBJ1-5, with TRBD1 matching 7 bases. V dropped 4 bases and J dropped 3; count of bases not matched to a gene: 9. The CDR3 extends over 16 amino acids. Germline assignment: CDR1 MGHRA and CDR2 YSYEKL. The CDR3 DNA reads TGCGCCAGCAGCCCTCCGGGACAGCAAGACAATCAGCCCCAGCATTTT. This encodes CASSPPGQQDNQPQHF.

This clone is medium-sized (0.01 to 0.1%) within its sample. Germline and junction disagree at one end, which may indicate a read error. The chain has TRBV29-1 and TRBJ1-2, with 8 bases that match TRBD1. This CDR3 region has 13 residues. Germline loops: CDR1 SQVTM, CDR2 ANQGSEA. CDR3 loop: CSVQETGDSGYTF. The CDR3 DNA reads TGCAGCGTTCAAGAGACAGGGGACTCTGGCTACACCTTC.

The chain uses TRBV28 and TRBJ2-2; TRBD2 matches 7 bases. V was pared by 2 bases and J by 3 bases, with 9 bases of the junction left unmatched. In germline, CDR1 is MDHEN, CDR2 SYDVKM. The CDR3 extends over 17 amino acids. CDR3 region: CASSLGGSFWDTGELFF. CDR3 nucleotide sequence: TGTGCCAGCAGTTTAGGCGGGAGTTTCTGGGACACCGGGGAGCTGTTTTTT.

V usage is TRBV15 and J usage is TRBJ1-6; D is uncertain. The germline V gene encodes CDR1 LNHNV and CDR2 YYDKDF (reference sequence). Trimming stripped 0 bases from V and 11 bases from J, with 11 bases between. CDR3 length equals 14 residues. The CDR3 nucleotides read TGTGCCACCAGCAGAGATCCGGGTTCGGCACCCCTCCACTTT. It is translated as CATSRDPGSAPLHF.

The rearrangement joins TRBV7-2 to TRBJ2-7; D not resolved. With 1 base removed from V and 2 bases from J, the gap between germline ends came to 9 bases. From germline, CDR1 is SGHTA and CDR2 FQGNSA. The length of the CDR3 is 14 residues. The CDR3 nucleotides are TGTGCCAGCAGCTTAGGGGGATCTACCTACGAGCAGTACTTC. It specifies CASSLGGSTYEQYF.

Of note for this clone: In the same sample, other DNA sequences code for this CDR3. The V and J genes are TRBV7-2 and TRBJ1-5; D unclear. Germline lookup yields CDR1 SGHTA and CDR2 FQGNSA. The CDR3 is made up of 13 amino acids. Trimming took 2 bases from V and 2 from J, leaving 4 bases between them. CDR3 in amino acids: CASSLQGNQPQHF. The CDR3 nucleotides read TGTGCCAGCAGCTTACAGGGCAATCAGCCCCAGCATTTT.

This sequence joins TRBV6-6 and TRBJ2-6, with D unclear. Deletions cut 2 bases from V and 0 bases from J, with 8 bases between. Germline V CDR1 and CDR2: MNHNY, SVGAGI (reference sequence). The length of the CDR3 is 16 residues. This CDR3 reads CASSYPKLSGANVLTF. In DNA, the CDR3 is TGTGCCAGCAGTTACCCTAAGCTCTCTGGGGCCAACGTCCTGACTTTC.

The count of this clone is one. The V and J genes are TRBV28 and TRBJ2-5; D unclear. The J call may be faulty, since TRBJ2-7 better matches the DNA end. Germline V CDR1 and CDR2: MDHEN, SYDVKM. The CDR3 runs to 11 residues. CDR3 in DNA: TGTGCCAGCACAACCACCTACGAGCAGTACTTC. Protein sequence: CASTTTYEQYF.

The count of this clone is one. The genes are TRBV5-6 and TRBJ2-5; 8 bases map to TRBD1. The CDR3 extends over 15 amino acids. CDR1 and CDR2 from the germline V gene are SGHDT and YYEEEE. The ends lost 5 bases at V and 4 bases at J; junction bases unmatched: 10. The CDR3, as DNA: TGTGCCAGCAGAACGACAGGGGAACTTTCAGAGACCCAGTACTTC. Amino acids: CASRTTGELSETQYF.

This clone was found once. V usage is TRBV5-1 and J usage is TRBJ2-7; 9 nucleotides line up with TRBD2. CDR3 length equals 16 residues. The ends lost 0 bases at V and 2 bases at J; junction bases unmatched: 6. Germline CDR1 is SGHRS and CDR2 is YFSETQ. CDR3 sequence: CASSLGEAGGTYEQYF. Written as DNA, the CDR3 is TGCGCCAGCAGCTTGGGAGAGGCGGGAGGGACCTACGAGCAGTACTTC.

The chain carries TRBV7-2 and TRBJ2-7; D call uncertain. This CDR3 is built from 16 residues. The germline CDR1 and CDR2 sequences are SGHTA and FQGNSA. Trimming took 4 bases from V and 7 from J, leaving 23 bases between them. The CDR3 DNA follows: TGTGCCAGCAGCTCCCAATTTGTGGCCGCAGCCCGTGAGCAGTACTTC. It specifies CASSSQFVAAAREQYF.

The chain combines TRBV27 with TRBJ2-1, with 14 nucleotides matching TRBD2. The CDR3 runs to 17 residues. Unmatched junction bases numbered 12, after V lost 4 bases and J lost 10 bases. Germline lookup yields CDR1 MNHEY and CDR2 SMNVEV (reference sequence). The CDR3 here is CASSSNLGLAGGNEQFF. CDR3 sequence (DNA): TGTGCCAGCAGTTCCAATCTCGGACTAGCGGGAGGAAACGAGCAGTTCTTC.

In this sample, this clone turned up a few times. V is TRBV6-1 and J is TRBJ1-5; D is uncertain. Germline V lookup: CDR1 MNHNS, CDR2 SASEGT. There are 11 residues in the CDR3. V dropped 6 bases and J dropped 3 bases, with 3 bases sitting between them. CDR3 region: CASSHNQPQHF. The CDR3 nucleotides read TGTGCCAGCAGCCACAATCAGCCCCAGCATTTT.

V and J are TRBV5-1 and TRBJ2-7; D not resolved. There are 13 residues in the CDR3. CDR1 and CDR2 (germline): SGHRS, YFSETQ. Trimming removed 4 bases from V and 0 bases from J, with 8 bases in between. CDR3 bases: TGCGCCAGCAGCCCCCGGAGCTCCTACGAGCAGTACTTC. It is translated as CASSPRSSYEQYF. The full variable domain, completed using reference TRBV5-1 and TRBJ2-7, is KAGVTQTPRYLIKTRGQQVTLSCSPISGHRSVSWYQQTPGQGLQFLFEYFSETQRNKGNFPGRFSGRQFSNSRSEMNVSTLELGDSALYLCASSPRSSYEQYFGPGTRLTVT.